This T cell receptor beta chain originates from a study of cytomegalovirus exposure and HLA in healthy donors. Primers for the PCR totalled 60 Vbeta and 13 Jbeta. Clones were read by immunoSEQ multiplex PCR, and TCRdb kept only the in-frame ones, dropping some. This sample has over 75,000 clones; about 89% occur once, and the top ten carry about a tenth. The CDR3 is made up of 15 amino acids. The V and J ends lost 1 base and 8 bases respectively, with 17 bases between them. Germline V gene sequence: CDR1 SEHNR, CDR2 FQNEAQ (reference sequence). The specimen sequenced was PBMCs. This sequence originates from a man aged 25-45 years in good health and CMV-seropositive. V usage is TRBV7-9 and J usage is TRBJ1-2, with D possibly being TRBD1 (6 bases). CDR3 amino acids: CASSLVARGVLGYTF. In nucleotides, the CDR3 is TGTGCCAGCAGCTTAGTCGCCAGGGGCGTTCTGGGCTACACCTTC.